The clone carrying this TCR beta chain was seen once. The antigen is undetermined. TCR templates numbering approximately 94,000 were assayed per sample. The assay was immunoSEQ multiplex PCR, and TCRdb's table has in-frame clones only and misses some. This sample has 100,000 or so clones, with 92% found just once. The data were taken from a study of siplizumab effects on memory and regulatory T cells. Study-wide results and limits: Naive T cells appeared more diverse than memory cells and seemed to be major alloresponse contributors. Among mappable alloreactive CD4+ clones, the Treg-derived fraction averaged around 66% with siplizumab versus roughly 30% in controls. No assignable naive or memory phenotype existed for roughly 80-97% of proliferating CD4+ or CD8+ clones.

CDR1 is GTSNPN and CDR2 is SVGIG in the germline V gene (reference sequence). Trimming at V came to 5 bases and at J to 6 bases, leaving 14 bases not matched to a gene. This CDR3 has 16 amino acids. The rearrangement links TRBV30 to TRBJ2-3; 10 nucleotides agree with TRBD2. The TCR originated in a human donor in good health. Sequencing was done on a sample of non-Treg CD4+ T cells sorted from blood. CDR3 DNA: TGTGCCTGGGGCGTTGGTCTAGCGGGAGTGGGTGATACGCAGTATTTT. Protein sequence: CAWGVGLAGVGDTQYF. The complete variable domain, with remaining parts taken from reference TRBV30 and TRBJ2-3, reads SQTIHQWPATLVQPVGSPLSLECTVEGTSNPNLYWYRQAAGRGLQLLFYSVGIGQISSEVPQNLSASRPQDRQFILSSKKLLLSDSGFYLCAWGVGLAGVGDTQYFGPGTRLTVL.